The 10 T cell receptor beta chains below come from one sample, sequenced in a study of breast tumors, draining lymph nodes, adjacent tissues. MiXCR, run by TCRdb on the multiplex PCR reads, gives a single entry per CDR3 protein. The sample shows roughly 100,000 distinct CDR3 sequences, about 29% of them seen only once. The lymph nodes were axillary draining lymph nodes from breast cancer patients. The specimen was axillary lymph node tissue. The receptors derive from a female donor with breast cancer. Some clones in this sample may be carry-over from other donors' samples.

The sample holds many counts of this clonotype. This rearrangement joins TRBV9 to TRBJ1-6; D unclear. This CDR3 region has 15 residues. CDR1 is SGDLS and CDR2 is YYNGEE in the germline V gene. Between the trimmed V and J ends, which lost 0 bases and 7 bases, there was a span of 11 bases. The CDR3 region has the DNA TGTGCCAGCAGCGTAGGGGGAAATGTGAATTCACCCCTCCACTTT. Translated: CASSVGGNVNSPLHF.

In this sample, this clonotype turned up many times. V and J are TRBV20-1 and TRBJ2-3, with 8 bases lining up with TRBD2. The CDR3 length is 14 residues. Germline V lookup: CDR1 DFQATT, CDR2 SNEGSKA (reference sequence). The CDR3 sequence: CSGSGGLVADTQYF. The CDR3 nucleotides are TGCAGCGGAAGCGGGGGACTAGTAGCTGATACGCAGTATTTT.

This clonotype was recorded many times. The V and J genes are TRBV5-1 and TRBJ1-4; 11 bases match TRBD1. The V gene's germline CDR1 is SGHRS and CDR2 YFSETQ. The V gene end was trimmed by 0 bases and the J gene end by 7 bases; junction bases not matched to a gene: 2. CDR3 length: 15 amino acids. Written as DNA, the CDR3 is TGCGCCAGCAGCTTGGGGACAGGGGGCGGTGAAAAACTGTTTTTT. Encoded protein: CASSLGTGGGEKLFF.

This clonotype was seen ten or more times. The CDR3 DNA follows: TGTGCCAGCAGTTTCCCGGGTTCACCCCTCCACTTT. Protein: CASSFPGSPLHF. The chain uses TRBV12-3 or TRBV12-4 and TRBJ1-6, with unresolved D. V shed 3 bases and J shed 9 bases, with 6 bases lying between them. This CDR3 comprises 12 residues.

Concerning this clonotype itself: The junction does not match germline at one end; this may be a read error. The chain has TRBV20-1 and TRBJ2-7; 11 nucleotides agree with TRBD2. The CDR3 has 18 amino acids. Germline loops: CDR1 DFQATT, CDR2 SNEGSKA (reference sequence). The CDR3 is CSARDPGLAGGIVRGQYF. Here the CDR3 DNA reads TGCAGCGCTAGAGATCCCGGTCTAGCGGGAGGAATAGTTAGAGGGCAGTACTTC.

This clonotype was counted at least ten times. The V call is TRBV19, the J call TRBJ2-3; 9 bases align to TRBD2. The CDR3 totals 14 residues. Germline V gene sequence: CDR1 LNHDA, CDR2 SQIVND (reference sequence). V trimming: 7 bases; J trimming: 4 bases; junction bases outside the gene matches: 6. The CDR3 sequence is CASNPGLAADTQYF. The DNA of the CDR3 is TGTGCCAGTAACCCGGGACTAGCAGCAGATACGCAGTATTTT.

This sequence joins TRBV5-6 and TRBJ1-3; no firm D call. Germline V gene lookup returns CDR1 SGHDT and CDR2 YYEEEE. Trimming took 1 base from V and 3 from J, leaving 2 bases between them. The CDR3 sequence is 12 residues long. The CDR3 DNA reads as TGTGCCAGCAGCTTGATTGGAAACACCATATATTTT. Its protein product is CASSLIGNTIYF.

This clonotype was found many times. The chain links TRBV12-3 or TRBV12-4 to TRBJ1-4; 10 nucleotides align to TRBD1. This CDR3 is 14 amino acids long. Unmatched junction bases numbered 6, after V lost 6 bases and J lost 8 bases. The CDR3 here is CASRSTGGGEKLFF. In DNA form, the CDR3 reads TGTGCCAGCAGGTCGACAGGGGGCGGCGAAAAACTGTTTTTT.

For this clonotype: The missing conserved phenylalanine or tryptophan at the end of this CDR3 makes a read error likely. The DNA is omitted, as the CDR3 cannot be located on it reliably, and the CDR3 follows TCRdb's listing. The CDR3 is CASSEWGREAQDP. This chain uses TRBV2 with TRBJ2-5; TRBD2 is the table's D call and was not checked against the DNA. Germline V lookup: CDR1 SNHLY, CDR2 FYNNEI. The CDR3 adds up to 13 amino acids, both ends counted.

The gene calls are TRBV20-1 and TRBJ2-7; D call uncertain. V was clipped by 3 bases and J by 3 bases, with 6 bases between them. CDR3 length: 11 residues. Germline CDR1 DFQATT, CDR2 SNEGSKA (reference sequence). DNA for the CDR3: TGCAGTGCTAGGTGGGGCTACGAGCAGTACTTC. Translating it yields CSARWGYEQYF.